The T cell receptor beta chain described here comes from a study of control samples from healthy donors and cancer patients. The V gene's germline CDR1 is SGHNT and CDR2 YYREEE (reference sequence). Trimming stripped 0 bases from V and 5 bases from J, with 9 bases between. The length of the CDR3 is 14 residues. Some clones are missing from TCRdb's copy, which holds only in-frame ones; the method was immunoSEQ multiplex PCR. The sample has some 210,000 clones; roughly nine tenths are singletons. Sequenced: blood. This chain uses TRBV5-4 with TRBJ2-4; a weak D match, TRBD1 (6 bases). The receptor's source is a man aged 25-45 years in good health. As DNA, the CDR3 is TGTGCCAGCAGCTTGGCAGGGGCCGAAAACATTCAGTACTTC. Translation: CASSLAGAENIQYF.